The 10 T cell receptor beta chains listed next were all sequenced from one sample in a study of blood T cells in healthy people across ages. Using a J-beta primer mix together with a sample-barcoded 5' primer, a second PCR was run for roughly 6 to 12 cycles. TCRdb reprocessed the 5' RACE reads via MiXCR and lists one record per CDR3 protein. The sample has 1,300,000 or so distinct CDR3 sequences, 59% seen once. Input material: blood. These receptors originate from a man aged 18 to 30 in good health.

The chain has TRBV20-1 and TRBJ2-1; possibly TRBD2 for D (6 bases). The germline V gene has CDR1 DFQATT and CDR2 SNEGSKA (reference sequence). The CDR3 is 15 amino acids. Trimming took 2 bases from V and 0 from J, leaving 11 bases between them. CDR3 DNA sequence: TGCAGTGCTAGATGGCGGGGAACCTCCTACAATGAGCAGTTCTTC. Its protein product is CSARWRGTSYNEQFF.

This chain connects TRBV12-5 to TRBJ2-1, with 9 bases fitting TRBD1. CDR1 and CDR2 from the germline V gene are LGHNT and FRNRAP. The V gene end was trimmed by 6 bases and the J gene end by 4 bases; junction bases not matched to a gene: 13. This CDR3 has 17 amino acids. The CDR3 DNA is TGTGCTAGTGGAACCCCCGCCGGGACAGGGAATTACAATGAGCAGTTCTTC. This gives the protein CASGTPAGTGNYNEQFF.

The chain has TRBV29-1 and TRBJ1-2, with D hard to call. From germline, CDR1 is SQVTM and CDR2 ANQGSEA. This CDR3 has 10 residues. V was cut by 4 bases and J by 7 bases, with 7 bases left in between. CDR3 amino acids: CSVVEVGYTF. The CDR3 bases are TGCAGCGTTGTTGAGGTTGGCTACACCTTC.

The gene calls are TRBV20-1 and TRBJ1-1, with D tentatively TRBD1 (6 bases). V gave up 5 bases and J gave up 5 bases, with 24 bases separating them. Germline CDR1 DFQATT, CDR2 SNEGSKA (reference sequence). This CDR3 spans 16 amino acids. The CDR3 bases are TGCAGTGCTTTCGCCTTAGCGGGGGCGCAAGATACTGAAGCTTTCTTT. Protein sequence: CSAFALAGAQDTEAFF.

This clonotype was counted only a few times. CDR3 nucleotides: TGTGCCAGCAGCACCCAGGACAGGGGTTTAGAGACCCAGTACTTC. Residues: CASSTQDRGLETQYF. The genes are TRBV28 and TRBJ2-5, with 9 bases fitting TRBD1. V trimming: 6 bases; J trimming: 4 bases; junction bases outside the gene matches: 9. The CDR3 consists of 15 residues. Germline CDR1 MDHEN, CDR2 SYDVKM.

This chain joins TRBV7-9 and TRBJ1-2; no clear D. CDR3 length equals 15 residues. In germline, CDR1 is SEHNR, CDR2 FQNEAQ (reference sequence). V shed 5 bases and J shed 2 bases, with 15 bases lying between them. The chain's CDR3 is CASSGTNTKNYGYTF. The CDR3 bases are TGTGCCAGCAGCGGAACAAATACCAAGAACTATGGCTACACCTTC. Combining the CDR3 with reference TRBV7-9 and TRBJ1-2 gives the whole variable domain DTGVSQNPRHKITKRGQNVTFRCDPISEHNRLYWYRQTLGQGPEFLTYFQNEAQLEKSRLLSDRFSAERPKGSFSTLEIQRTEQGDSAMYLCASSGTNTKNYGYTFGSGTRLTVV.

This clonotype has just a few counts. The chain employs TRBV29-1 and TRBJ2-3; TRBD2 matches 7 bases. V shed 7 bases and J 2 bases; nucleotides not matched to a gene: 6. The CDR3 is made up of 13 amino acids. Germline V CDR1 and CDR2: SQVTM, ANQGSEA. The CDR3, as DNA: TGCAGCGCAAGCGGGGCTAACACAGATACGCAGTATTTT. It translates to CSASGANTDTQYF.

This clonotype was seen a handful of times. The chain has TRBV20-1 and TRBJ2-1, with 11 bases aligning to TRBD2. The CDR3 extends over 16 amino acids. Germline V CDR1 and CDR2: DFQATT, SNEGSKA (reference sequence). Germline trimming cut 6 bases from V and 7 bases from J; bases unmatched to any gene: 14. Here the CDR3 DNA reads TGCAGTGCCCAGGTCGCGACTAGCGGGGACCCGAATGAGCAGTTCTTC. It translates to CSAQVATSGDPNEQFF.

The chain links TRBV4-3 to TRBJ1-1, with D tentatively TRBD1 (5 bases). The CDR3 spans 16 residues. CDR1 is LGHNA and CDR2 is YSLEER in the germline V gene. With 0 bases removed from V and 1 base from J, the gap between germline ends came to 12 bases. CDR3 loop: CASSQDRRGTNTEAFF. DNA for the CDR3: TGCGCCAGCAGCCAAGATCGAAGAGGGACGAACACTGAAGCTTTCTTT.

The chain has TRBV9 and TRBJ2-7, with 12 bases identical to TRBD2. The CDR3 has 16 residues. V shed 0 bases, J shed 3 bases, and the junction held 4 bases outside the gene matches. CDR1 is SGDLS, CDR2 YYNGEE, per germline. The CDR3 sequence is CASSVEWGLAGYEQYF. CDR3 bases: TGTGCCAGCAGCGTAGAGTGGGGACTAGCGGGCTACGAGCAGTACTTC. Full variable domain (rest looked up from reference TRBV9 and TRBJ2-7): DSGVTQTPKHLITATGQRVTLRCSPRSGDLSVYWYQQSLDQGLQFLIQYYNGEERAKGNILERFSAQQFPDLHSELNLSSLELGDSALYFCASSVEWGLAGYEQYFGPGTRLTVT.